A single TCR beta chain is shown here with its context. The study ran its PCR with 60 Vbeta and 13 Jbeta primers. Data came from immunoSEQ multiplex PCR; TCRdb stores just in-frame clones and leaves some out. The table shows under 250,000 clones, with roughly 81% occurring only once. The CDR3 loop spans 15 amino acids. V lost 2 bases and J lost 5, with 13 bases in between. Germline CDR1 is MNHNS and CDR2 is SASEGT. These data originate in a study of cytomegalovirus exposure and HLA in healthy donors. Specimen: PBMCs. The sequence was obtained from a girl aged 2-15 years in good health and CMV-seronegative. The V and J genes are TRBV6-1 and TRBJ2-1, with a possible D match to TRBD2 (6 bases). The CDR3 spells CASSEFGGWDNEQFF. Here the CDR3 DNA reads TGTGCCAGCAGTGAATTTGGAGGGTGGGACAATGAGCAGTTCTTC.